The clone carrying this TCR beta chain has at least ten counts. About 10 ml of fresh peripheral blood supplied the PBMCs. This specimen belongs to a study of T cells in Graves' hyperthyroidism and ophthalmopathy. Amplification targeted TCR beta CDR3 regions from RNA transcripts. Researchers ran a first-round RT-PCR on the TCR CDR3 using the HTBI primer set. Via MiXCR, TCRdb re-called the multiplex PCR reads, giving one row per CDR3 protein. The sample records under 300,000 distinct CDR3 sequences, 13% to 15% being singletons. Germline V CDR1 and CDR2: SGHTS, YDEGEE. The CDR3 runs to 15 residues. V shed 6 bases and J 10 bases; nucleotides not matched to a gene: 17.

V and J are TRBV5-8 and TRBJ2-5; 8 bases align to TRBD2. The sequenced sample consisted of blood. This TCR derives from a woman aged 40 to 50 with Graves' hyperthyroidism that later progressed to Graves' ophthalmopathy. CDR3 sequence: CASTKTSVLLGGQYF. CDR3 nucleotide sequence: TGTGCCAGCACAAAGACTAGCGTCCTTCTCGGAGGCCAGTACTTC. The full variable domain, rest sourced from reference TRBV5-8 and TRBJ2-5, is EAGVTQSPTHLIKTRGQQATLRCSPISGHTSVYWYQQALGLGLQFLLWYDEGEERNRGNFPPRFSGRQFPNYSSELNVNALELEDSALYLCASTKTSVLLGGQYFGPGTRLLVL.